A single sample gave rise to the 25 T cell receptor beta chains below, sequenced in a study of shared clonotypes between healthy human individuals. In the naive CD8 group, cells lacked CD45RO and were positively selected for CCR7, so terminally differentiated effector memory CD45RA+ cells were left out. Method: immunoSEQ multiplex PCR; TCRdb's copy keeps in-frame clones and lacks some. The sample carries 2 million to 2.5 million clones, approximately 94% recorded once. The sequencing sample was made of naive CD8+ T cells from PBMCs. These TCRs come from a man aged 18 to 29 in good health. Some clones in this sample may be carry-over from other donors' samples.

DNA for the CDR3: TGTGCCAGCAGCCAAGATACGGGGAGAACTAATGAAAAACTGTTTTTT. The encoded protein is CASSQDTGRTNEKLFF. This chain connects TRBV4-2 to TRBJ1-4; D remains unclear. V lost 0 bases and J lost 1, with 9 bases in between. CDR1 is LGHNA and CDR2 is YNFKEQ in the germline V gene. The CDR3 runs 16 residues.

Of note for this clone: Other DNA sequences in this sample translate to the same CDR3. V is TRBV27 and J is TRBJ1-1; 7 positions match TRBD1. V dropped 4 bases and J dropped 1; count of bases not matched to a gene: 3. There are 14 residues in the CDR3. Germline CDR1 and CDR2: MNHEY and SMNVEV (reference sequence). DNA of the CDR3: TGTGCCAGCAGTTCGGGACAGACGAACACTGAAGCTTTCTTT. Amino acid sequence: CASSSGQTNTEAFF.

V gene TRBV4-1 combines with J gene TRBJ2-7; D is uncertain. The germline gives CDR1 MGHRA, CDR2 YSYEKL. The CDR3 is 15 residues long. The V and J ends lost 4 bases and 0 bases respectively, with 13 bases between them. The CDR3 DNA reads TGCGCCAGCAGCCCCTCCGTAATAAGCTCCTACGAGCAGTACTTC. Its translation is CASSPSVISSYEQYF.

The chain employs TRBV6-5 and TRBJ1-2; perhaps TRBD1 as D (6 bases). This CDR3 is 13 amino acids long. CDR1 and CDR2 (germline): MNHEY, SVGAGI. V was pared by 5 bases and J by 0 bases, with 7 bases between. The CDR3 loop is CASSGTPNYGYTF. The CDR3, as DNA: TGTGCCAGCAGTGGGACACCTAACTATGGCTACACCTTC.

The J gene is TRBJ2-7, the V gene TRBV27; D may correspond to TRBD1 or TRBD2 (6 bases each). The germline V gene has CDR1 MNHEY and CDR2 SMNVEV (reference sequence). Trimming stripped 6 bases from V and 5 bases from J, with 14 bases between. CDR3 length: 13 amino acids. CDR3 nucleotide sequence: TGTGCCAGCAGGTTTGGGGGGCACGACGAGCAGTACTTC. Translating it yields CASRFGGHDEQYF.

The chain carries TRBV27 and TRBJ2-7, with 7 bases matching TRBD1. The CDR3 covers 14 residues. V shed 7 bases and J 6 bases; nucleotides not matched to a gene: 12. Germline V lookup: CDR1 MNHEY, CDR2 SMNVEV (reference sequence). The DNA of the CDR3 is TGTGCCAGCAACCTACAGGGGTCCGGAGGCGAGCAGTACTTC. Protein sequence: CASNLQGSGGEQYF.

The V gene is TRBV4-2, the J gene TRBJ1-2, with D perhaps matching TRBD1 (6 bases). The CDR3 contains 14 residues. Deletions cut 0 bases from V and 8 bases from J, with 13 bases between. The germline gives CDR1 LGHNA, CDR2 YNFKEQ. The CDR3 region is CASSQDRGAVGYTF. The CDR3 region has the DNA TGTGCCAGCAGCCAAGATCGGGGGGCCGTGGGCTACACCTTC.

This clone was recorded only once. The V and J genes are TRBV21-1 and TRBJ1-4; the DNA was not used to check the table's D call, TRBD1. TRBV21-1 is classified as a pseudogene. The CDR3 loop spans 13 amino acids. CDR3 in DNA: TGTGCCAGCAGCAAGGGGACAGGGGGCTTTCGGTTTTTT. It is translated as CASSKGTGGFRFF.

The CDR3 is CASSPWRGEKLFF. DNA of the CDR3: TGTGCCAGCAGTCCCTGGAGGGGTGAAAAACTGTTTTTT. The V and J genes are TRBV27 and TRBJ1-4; D may be TRBD1 (5 bases). V lost 5 bases and J lost 7, with 11 bases in between. Looked up from germline, CDR1 is MNHEY and CDR2 is SMNVEV (reference sequence). The CDR3 has 13 residues.

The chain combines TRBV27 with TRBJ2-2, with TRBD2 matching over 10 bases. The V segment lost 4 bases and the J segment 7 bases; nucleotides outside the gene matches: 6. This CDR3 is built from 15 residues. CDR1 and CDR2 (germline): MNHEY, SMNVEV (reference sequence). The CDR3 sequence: CASSSSGRASGELFF. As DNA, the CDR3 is TGTGCCAGCAGTTCCAGCGGGAGGGCCAGCGGGGAGCTGTTTTTT.

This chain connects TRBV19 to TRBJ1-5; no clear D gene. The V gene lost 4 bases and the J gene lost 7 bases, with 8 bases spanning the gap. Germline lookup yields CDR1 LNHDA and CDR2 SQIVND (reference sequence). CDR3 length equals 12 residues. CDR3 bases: TGTGCCAGTAGTAATGGGTGGCAGCCCCAGCATTTT. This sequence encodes CASSNGWQPQHF.

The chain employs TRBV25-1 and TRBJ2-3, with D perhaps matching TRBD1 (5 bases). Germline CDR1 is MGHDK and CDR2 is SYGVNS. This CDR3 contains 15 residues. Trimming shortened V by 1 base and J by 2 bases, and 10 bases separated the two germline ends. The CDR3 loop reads CASSESLTVTDTQYF. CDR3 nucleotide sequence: TGTGCCAGCAGTGAATCATTGACAGTCACAGATACGCAGTATTTT.

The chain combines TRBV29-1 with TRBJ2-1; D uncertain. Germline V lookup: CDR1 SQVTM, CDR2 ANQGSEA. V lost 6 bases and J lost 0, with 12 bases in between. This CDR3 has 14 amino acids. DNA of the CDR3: TGCAGCGTCGCCCTACAGAGCTCCTACAATGAGCAGTTCTTC. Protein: CSVALQSSYNEQFF.

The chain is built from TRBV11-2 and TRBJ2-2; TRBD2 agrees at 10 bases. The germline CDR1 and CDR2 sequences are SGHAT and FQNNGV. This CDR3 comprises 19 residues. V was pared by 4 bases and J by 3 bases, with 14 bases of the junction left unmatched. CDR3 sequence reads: CASSSDTMTTSGYTGELFF. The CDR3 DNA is TGTGCCAGCAGCTCCGACACGATGACGACTAGCGGGTACACCGGGGAGCTGTTTTTT.

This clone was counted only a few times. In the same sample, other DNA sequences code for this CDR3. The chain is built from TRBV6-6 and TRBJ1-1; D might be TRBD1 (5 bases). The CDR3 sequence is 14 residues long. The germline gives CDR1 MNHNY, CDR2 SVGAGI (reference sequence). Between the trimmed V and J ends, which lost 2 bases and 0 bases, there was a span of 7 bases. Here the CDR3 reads CASSYTGVNTEAFF. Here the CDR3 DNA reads TGTGCCAGCAGTTACACGGGGGTGAACACTGAAGCTTTCTTT.

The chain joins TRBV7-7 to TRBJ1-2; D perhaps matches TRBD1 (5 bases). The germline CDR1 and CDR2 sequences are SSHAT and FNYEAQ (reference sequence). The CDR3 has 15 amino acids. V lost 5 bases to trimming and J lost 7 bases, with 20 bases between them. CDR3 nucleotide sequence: TGTGCCAGCAGCCCCGCAGGGTTGGGGACTATTGGCTACACCTTC. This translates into CASSPAGLGTIGYTF.

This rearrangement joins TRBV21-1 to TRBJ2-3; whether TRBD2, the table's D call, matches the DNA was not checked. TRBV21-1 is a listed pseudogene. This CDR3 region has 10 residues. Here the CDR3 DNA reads TGTGCCAGCACCGGGGATACGCAGTATTTT. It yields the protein CASTGDTQYF.

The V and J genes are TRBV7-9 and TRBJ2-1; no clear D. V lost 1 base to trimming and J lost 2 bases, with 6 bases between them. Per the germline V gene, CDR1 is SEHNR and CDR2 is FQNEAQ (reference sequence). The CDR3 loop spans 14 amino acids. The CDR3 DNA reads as TGTGCCAGCAGCTTAGTGGGCCCCTACAATGAGCAGTTCTTC. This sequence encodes CASSLVGPYNEQFF. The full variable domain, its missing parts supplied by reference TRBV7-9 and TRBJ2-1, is DTGVSQNPRHKITKRGQNVTFRCDPISEHNRLYWYRQTLGQGPEFLTYFQNEAQLEKSRLLSDRFSAERPKGSFSTLEIQRTEQGDSAMYLCASSLVGPYNEQFFGPGTRLTVL.

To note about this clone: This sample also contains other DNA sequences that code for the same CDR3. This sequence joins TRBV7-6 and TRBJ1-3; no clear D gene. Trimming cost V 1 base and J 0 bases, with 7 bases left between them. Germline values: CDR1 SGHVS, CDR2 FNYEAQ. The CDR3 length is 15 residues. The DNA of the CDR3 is TGTGCCAGCAGCTTAGACGGAAGCTCTGGAAACACCATATATTTT. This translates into CASSLDGSSGNTIYF.

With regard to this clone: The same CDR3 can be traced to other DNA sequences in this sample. The CDR3 nucleotides read TGTGCCAGCAGCCAGGGGAATCAGCCCCAGCATTTT. Its translation: CASSQGNQPQHF. The rearrangement joins TRBV7-9 to TRBJ1-5; weak D call: TRBD1 (6 bases). Germline assignment: CDR1 SEHNR and CDR2 FQNEAQ (reference sequence). The CDR3 is 12 residues long. Trimming removed 5 bases at V and 4 bases at J, with 6 bases between. The full variable domain, in which reference TRBV7-9 and TRBJ1-5 provide the parts outside the CDR3, is DTGVSQNPRHKITKRGQNVTFRCDPISEHNRLYWYRQTLGQGPEFLTYFQNEAQLEKSRLLSDRFSAERPKGSFSTLEIQRTEQGDSAMYLCASSQGNQPQHFGDGTRLSIL.

For the CDR3, the DNA is TGTGCCACCGGGTACAATGAGCAGTTCTTC. Translating it yields CATGYNEQFF. The chain links TRBV28 to TRBJ2-1; D uncertain. V was trimmed by 10 bases and J by 4 bases, leaving 5 bases between them. The germline V gene encodes CDR1 MDHEN and CDR2 SYDVKM. The CDR3 is made up of 10 amino acids.

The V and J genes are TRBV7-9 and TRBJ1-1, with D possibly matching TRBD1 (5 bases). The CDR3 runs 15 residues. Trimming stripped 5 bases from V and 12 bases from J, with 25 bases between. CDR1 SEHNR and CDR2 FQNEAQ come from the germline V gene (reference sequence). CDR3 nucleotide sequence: TGTGCCAGCAGCACCCCATCGGGACCCGGAGAAAGCACTTTCTTT. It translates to CASSTPSGPGESTFF.

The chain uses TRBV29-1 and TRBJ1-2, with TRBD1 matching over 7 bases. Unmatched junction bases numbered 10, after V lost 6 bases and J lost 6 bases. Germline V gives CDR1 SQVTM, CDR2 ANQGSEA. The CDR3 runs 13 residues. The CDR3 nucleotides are TGCAGCGTCGAACCGACAGGGAGCCATGGCTACACCTTC. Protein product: CSVEPTGSHGYTF.

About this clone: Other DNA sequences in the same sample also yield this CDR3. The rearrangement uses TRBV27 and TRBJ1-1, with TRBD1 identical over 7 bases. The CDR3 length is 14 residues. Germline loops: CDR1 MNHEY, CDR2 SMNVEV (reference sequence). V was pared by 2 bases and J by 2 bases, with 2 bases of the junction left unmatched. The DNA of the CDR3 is TGTGCCAGCAGTTTAAGGGGGCCTAACACTGAAGCTTTCTTT. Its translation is CASSLRGPNTEAFF.

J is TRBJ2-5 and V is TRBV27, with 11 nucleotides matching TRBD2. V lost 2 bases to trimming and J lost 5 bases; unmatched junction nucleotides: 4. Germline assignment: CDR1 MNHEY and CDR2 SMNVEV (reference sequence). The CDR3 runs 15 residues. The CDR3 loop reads CASSLLAGGPETQYF. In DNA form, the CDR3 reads TGTGCCAGCAGTTTACTAGCGGGAGGTCCGGAGACCCAGTACTTC.